Each of the 25 T cell receptor beta chains below was sequenced from the same sample in a study of beta chain features in type 1 diabetes. Study-wide findings and caveats: A moderate, significant TCRB CDR3 shortening appeared in type 1 diabetes across four CD4+ subsets.

Isolated RNA was reverse transcribed in full, so expressed TCRB transcripts were sequenced. Produced via immunoSEQ multiplex PCR; TCRdb's table is partial and in-frame only. Counted here are approximately 280,000 clones, approximately 15% occurring once; the ten biggest clones make up roughly 0.015%. The antigens these receptors bind are not known. Material for sequencing was naive CD4+ T cells from blood. Receptors originate from a man between 18 and 35 years old with type 1 diabetes.

The chain is built from TRBV10-2 and TRBJ2-7; D not resolved. This CDR3 contains 13 residues. CDR1 is WSHSY and CDR2 is SAAADI in the germline V gene. The V and J ends lost 5 bases and 2 bases respectively, with 10 bases between them. The CDR3 bases are TGCGCCAGCAGTTCTACCGCGACCTACGAGCAGTACTTC. It is translated as CASSSTATYEQYF.

This clone was seen more than once but under ten times. V is TRBV2 and J is TRBJ2-3, with a possible D match to TRBD1 (6 bases). V lost 5 bases to trimming and J lost 7 bases, with 10 bases between them. The CDR3 runs to 12 residues. The germline gives CDR1 SNHLY, CDR2 FYNNEI. The CDR3 DNA reads as TGTGCCAGCAGTACAGGGTTGTATACGCAGTATTTT. Translation gives CASSTGLYTQYF.

This clone was seen only a few times. CDR3 in amino acids: CASSSTGLRNQPQHF. The CDR3 DNA reads TGTGCCAGCAGCTCCACAGGGTTGCGTAATCAGCCCCAGCATTTT. The chain carries TRBV28 and TRBJ1-5; the D gene is possibly TRBD1 (6 bases). The CDR3 extends over 15 amino acids. V was cut by 6 bases and J by 4 bases, with 16 bases left in between. The germline V gene encodes CDR1 MDHEN and CDR2 SYDVKM.

The chain recombines TRBV5-6 with TRBJ2-3; TRBD2 matches 7 bases. V lost 2 bases, J lost 0 bases, and 6 bases stayed unmatched. CDR1 is SGHDT and CDR2 is YYEEEE in the germline V gene. The CDR3 loop spans 16 amino acids. The CDR3 is CASSFGLRGSTDTQYF. Written as DNA, the CDR3 is TGTGCCAGCAGCTTCGGATTGCGGGGGAGCACAGATACGCAGTATTTT.

The chain combines TRBV25-1 with TRBJ2-5, with 9 nucleotides matching TRBD1. The germline V gene has CDR1 MGHDK and CDR2 SYGVNS. This CDR3 is 16 amino acids long. J gave up 4 bases and V 1 base, and 7 bases lay outside the gene matches. The CDR3 nucleotides are TGTGCCAGCAGTGAATTGTTAAAGGGACAGGGAGAGACCCAGTACTTC. Its protein is CASSELLKGQGETQYF.

This clone turned up a few times. J is TRBJ2-5 and V is TRBV6-5; possible D gene TRBD2, 5 bases. The CDR3 loop spans 15 amino acids. Trimming cost V 4 bases and J 2 bases, with 14 bases left between them. Germline CDR1 reads MNHEY; CDR2 reads SVGAGI. As DNA, the CDR3 is TGTGCCAGCAGTTCGAGGAGCGGCGGTCAAGAGACCCAGTACTTC. Translation gives CASSSRSGGQETQYF.

This clone occurred a few times. V usage is TRBV28 and J usage is TRBJ2-7, with D hard to call. This CDR3 comprises 16 residues. The V end lost 3 bases, the J end lost 0 bases, and 15 bases lay between the germline ends. Germline loops: CDR1 MDHEN, CDR2 SYDVKM. CDR3 protein: CASSFMTNNPSYEQYF. In nucleotides, the CDR3 is TGTGCCAGCAGTTTCATGACAAACAACCCCTCCTACGAGCAGTACTTC.

This clone appeared a few times. The chain has TRBV13 and TRBJ2-5, with 11 bases identical to TRBD2. V shed 10 bases and J 5 bases; nucleotides not matched to a gene: 12. Per germline, CDR1 PRHDT and CDR2 FYEKMQ (reference sequence). The CDR3 loop spans 15 amino acids. The CDR3 spells CATDRVAGGLETQYF. As DNA, the CDR3 is TGTGCCACCGACAGAGTAGCGGGGGGGCTTGAGACCCAGTACTTC. The full variable domain, in which reference TRBV13 and TRBJ2-5 provide the parts outside the CDR3, is AAGVIQSPRHLIKEKRETATLKCYPIPRHDTVYWYQQGPGQDPQFLISFYEKMQSDKGSIPDRFSAQQFSDYHSELNMSSLELGDSALYFCATDRVAGGLETQYFGPGTRLLVL.

V gene TRBV15 combines with J gene TRBJ2-3; D might be TRBD2 (6 bases). V shed 0 bases and J shed 6 bases, with 13 bases lying between them. This CDR3 spans 15 amino acids. The germline gives CDR1 LNHNV, CDR2 YYDKDF (reference sequence). For the CDR3, the DNA is TGTGCCACCAGCAGAGAAAGGGCAGGAGGGGATACGCAGTATTTT. Its translation is CATSRERAGGDTQYF. Drawing the rest from reference TRBV15 and TRBJ2-3, the complete variable domain is DAMVIQNPRYQVTQFGKPVTLSCSQTLNHNVMYWYQQKSSQAPKLLFHYYDKDFNNEADTPDNFQSRRPNTSFCFLDIRSPGLGDTAMYLCATSRERAGGDTQYFGPGTRLTVL.

CDR3 region: CSGSRENTEAFF. CDR3 sequence (DNA): TGCAGCGGTTCCAGGGAGAACACTGAAGCTTTCTTT. The chain couples TRBV29-1 to TRBJ1-1, with a tentative D call TRBD1 (5 bases). V lost 7 bases and J lost 1, with 10 bases in between. The CDR3 sequence is 12 residues long. CDR1 and CDR2 from the germline V gene are SQVTM and ANQGSEA.

The CDR3 sequence: CASSPQDYEQYF. Here the CDR3 DNA reads TGTGCCAGCAGCCCACAGGATTACGAGCAGTACTTC. This chain links TRBV28 with TRBJ2-7, with D tentatively TRBD1 (5 bases). In germline, CDR1 is MDHEN, CDR2 SYDVKM. This CDR3 spans 12 amino acids. Trimming stripped 6 bases from V and 4 bases from J, with 10 bases between.

The genes are TRBV6-5 and TRBJ1-4; a weak D match, TRBD1 (5 bases). The V end was cut by 0 bases, the J end by 11 bases, with 19 bases between. Germline V gives CDR1 MNHEY, CDR2 SVGAGI. The CDR3 is made up of 16 amino acids. CDR3 in amino acids: CASSYSKVGAVGKLFF. CDR3 nucleotide sequence: TGTGCCAGCAGTTACTCCAAGGTTGGGGCAGTAGGGAAACTGTTTTTT.

Note on this clone: Relative to the germline gene, one junction end is altered; a read error may explain this. V is TRBV29-1 and J is TRBJ1-3, with unresolved D. The CDR3 extends over 14 amino acids. Germline V lookup: CDR1 SQVTM, CDR2 ANQGSEA. The CDR3 region is CSVEGRSSGNTIYF. DNA for the CDR3: TGCAGCGTGGAAGGAAGGAGCTCTGGAAACACCATATATTTT.

The chain recombines TRBV2 with TRBJ1-2; TRBD1 matches at 8 bases. V shed 5 bases and J 5 bases; nucleotides not matched to a gene: 10. The CDR3 has 15 residues. Germline CDR1 is SNHLY and CDR2 is FYNNEI. CDR3 nucleotides: TGTGCCAGCAGTCCTCGGGGGACAGGAGGATATGGCTACACCTTC. Protein product: CASSPRGTGGYGYTF.

This clone has more than one count but fewer than ten. This rearrangement joins TRBV18 to TRBJ2-1; D may be TRBD1 (6 bases). Germline loops: CDR1 KGHSH, CDR2 LQKENI. V shed 6 bases and J shed 6 bases, with 15 bases lying between them. The CDR3 runs 14 residues. The DNA of the CDR3 is TGTGCCAGCTCTCCAAGGGGGTTTGGCAATGAGCAGTTCTTC. Translation gives CASSPRGFGNEQFF.

This clone occurred a few times. This rearrangement joins TRBV5-1 to TRBJ2-3; D is ambiguous. The germline gives CDR1 SGHRS, CDR2 YFSETQ. With 4 bases removed from V and 5 bases from J, the gap between germline ends came to 17 bases. This CDR3 has 15 residues. CDR3 sequence: CASSPARPSEDTQYF. As DNA, the CDR3 is TGCGCCAGCAGCCCAGCCAGGCCCTCCGAAGATACGCAGTATTTT.

There are a few counts of this clone. The chain combines TRBV19 with TRBJ1-1; possibly TRBD1 for D (5 bases). The CDR3 contains 13 residues. The germline V gene encodes CDR1 LNHDA and CDR2 SQIVND (reference sequence). Trimming took off 8 bases at V and 1 base at J, with 11 bases between the two ends. The CDR3, as DNA: TGTGCCAGTCGGCCCAGGGCGAACACTGAAGCTTTCTTT. It specifies CASRPRANTEAFF.

This clone was detected a few times. V is TRBV4-1 and J is TRBJ2-3; tentatively, D is TRBD2 (6 bases). The ends were cut back, 1 base at V and 2 bases at J, with 13 bases in the middle. The CDR3 length is 16 residues. Germline loops: CDR1 MGHRA, CDR2 YSYEKL. CDR3 bases: TGCGCCAGCAGCCAAGTTATTGCGGGAATCACAGATACGCAGTATTTT. Its translation: CASSQVIAGITDTQYF.

This clone appeared a few times. The chain joins TRBV13 to TRBJ2-5; weak D call: TRBD2 (6 bases). The CDR3 contains 15 residues. The germline V gene encodes CDR1 PRHDT and CDR2 FYEKMQ (reference sequence). The V end was cut by 5 bases, the J end by 2 bases, with 15 bases between. The CDR3 region is CASSLWASGQETQYF. The CDR3 DNA sequence: TGTGCCAGCAGCCTCTGGGCCAGCGGGCAAGAGACCCAGTACTTC.

This clone was seen a handful of times. The CDR3 reads CASSLAGTGGFLGEQYF. The CDR3 DNA follows: TGCGCCAGCAGCTTGGCAGGGACAGGGGGCTTTCTAGGGGAGCAGTACTTC. The chain joins TRBV5-1 to TRBJ2-7, with 12 bases that match TRBD1. Germline CDR1 SGHRS, CDR2 YFSETQ. The ends lost 0 bases at V and 7 bases at J; junction bases unmatched: 11. The CDR3 covers 17 residues.

This clone was seen a few times. The chain combines TRBV10-1 with TRBJ2-5; possibly TRBD1 for D (5 bases). The germline V gene encodes CDR1 WNHNN and CDR2 SYGVQD (reference sequence). The CDR3 totals 13 residues. V was clipped by 2 bases and J by 1 base, with 5 bases between them. CDR3 region: CASSEGAQETQYF. CDR3 in DNA: TGCGCCAGCAGTGAGGGGGCCCAAGAGACCCAGTACTTC.

The chain employs TRBV6-6 and TRBJ2-6; D might be TRBD1 (6 bases). Trimming stripped 3 bases from V and 7 bases from J, with 13 bases between. The CDR3 sequence is 15 residues long. Germline V gene data show CDR1 as MNHNY and CDR2 as SVGAGI (reference sequence). As DNA, the CDR3 is TGTGCCAGCAGTTATGGTCAGGGGCGCGCCAACGTCCTGACTTTC. It encodes CASSYGQGRANVLTF.

This clone was observed a handful of times. The chain has TRBV2 and TRBJ2-7; D gene unclear. Germline assignment: CDR1 SNHLY and CDR2 FYNNEI. This CDR3 has 11 residues. V lost 8 bases and J 3 bases, leaving 8 bases between the germline ends. This CDR3 reads CASYKNYEQYF. The CDR3 DNA sequence: TGTGCCAGCTACAAAAACTACGAGCAGTACTTC.

The chain couples TRBV21-1 to TRBJ2-7; the table's D call of TRBD2 was not tested on the DNA. TRBV21-1 is designated a pseudogene. This CDR3 is 17 amino acids long. The CDR3 loop reads CASSKVNYQASPYEQYF. The CDR3 DNA reads TGTGCCAGCAGCAAAGTCAACTACCAAGCGAGTCCCTACGAGCAGTACTTC.

This clone came up a few times. The rearrangement uses TRBV28 and TRBJ1-2; D is unclear. The V gene's germline CDR1 is MDHEN and CDR2 SYDVKM. CDR3 length: 12 amino acids. The V end was cut by 8 bases, the J end by 2 bases, with 9 bases between. This CDR3 is CASREGNYGYTF. The DNA for the CDR3 is TGTGCCAGCCGAGAGGGCAACTATGGCTACACCTTC.